Listed below are T cell receptor beta chains from one sample, sequenced in a study of long-term antiretroviral therapy in people with HIV. Sequenced by immunoSEQ multiplex PCR; TCRdb stores in-frame clones only, minus some. This table has some 26,000 clones, around four fifths appearing once. The sequencing used unsorted PBMCs, collected 2.9 years after starting antiretroviral therapy. Receptors originate from a man aged 50-59 years with HIV. Both conserved end residues are part of each CDR3. The order of the fields is V gene, clone size, D gene, J gene, CDR3 protein, CDR3 DNA. A D gene is named only where the DNA matches it firmly. The size entry is marked missing in some rows and otherwise reads once, few, many or a size class.

v_gene: TRBV7-9
abundance: .
d_gene: .
j_gene: TRBJ2-1
CDR3aa: CASSSVLYNEQFF
CDR3nt: TGTGCCAGCAGCTCTGTGCTTTACAATGAGCAGTTCTTC

v_gene: TRBV5-6
abundance: .
d_gene: .
j_gene: TRBJ1-5
CDR3aa: CASSLGGTGNQPQHF
CDR3nt: TGTGCCAGCAGCTTGGGAGGGACCGGGAATCAGCCCCAGCATTTT

v_gene: TRBV11-2
abundance: .
d_gene: .
j_gene: TRBJ2-5
CDR3aa: CASSLRGQETQYF
CDR3nt: TGTGCCAGCAGCTTAAGGGGTCAAGAGACCCAGTACTTC

v_gene: TRBV4-3
abundance: once
d_gene: .
j_gene: TRBJ1-4
CDR3aa: CASNKDQGEKLFF
CDR3nt: TGCGCCAGCAACAAGGACCAAGGTGAAAAACTGTTTTTT

v_gene: TRBV28
abundance: .
d_gene: .
j_gene: TRBJ2-3
CDR3aa: CASSFQGITDTQYF
CDR3nt: TGTGCCAGCAGTTTTCAGGGGATCACAGATACGCAGTATTTT

v_gene: TRBV5-1
abundance: once
d_gene: TRBD1
j_gene: TRBJ1-1
CDR3aa: CASSFGTGVTEAFF
CDR3nt: TGCGCCAGCAGCTTCGGGACAGGGGTGACTGAAGCTTTCTTT

v_gene: TRBV5-4
abundance: .
d_gene: TRBD1
j_gene: TRBJ2-1
CDR3aa: CASSQGTGDNNEQFF
CDR3nt: TGTGCCAGCAGCCAAGGGACAGGGGACAACAATGAGCAGTTCTTC

v_gene: TRBV6-5
abundance: once
d_gene: .
j_gene: TRBJ2-1
CDR3aa: CASSSYSDEQFF
CDR3nt: TGTGCCAGCAGTTCATACTCCGATGAGCAGTTCTTC

v_gene: TRBV27
abundance: .
d_gene: TRBD2
j_gene: TRBJ2-5
CDR3aa: CASTPRAPGRGETQYF
CDR3nt: TGTGCCAGCACCCCAAGGGCGCCAGGGAGGGGAGAGACCCAGTACTTC

v_gene: TRBV5-6
abundance: .
d_gene: .
j_gene: TRBJ2-4
CDR3aa: CASSLGQAGNIQYF
CDR3nt: TGTGCCAGCAGCTTGGGACAGGCAGGCAACATTCAGTACTTC

v_gene: TRBV7-8
abundance: .
d_gene: .
j_gene: TRBJ2-7
CDR3aa: CASSSSGTYEQYF
CDR3nt: TGTGCCAGCAGCTCCTCTGGGACCTACGAGCAGTACTTC

v_gene: TRBV19
abundance: few
d_gene: TRBD1
j_gene: TRBJ1-1
CDR3aa: CASRPSGQGYVEAFF
CDR3nt: TGTGCCAGTAGACCCTCGGGACAGGGATACGTTGAAGCTTTCTTT

v_gene: TRBV7-9
abundance: .
d_gene: .
j_gene: TRBJ2-5
CDR3aa: CASSPREGALETQYF
CDR3nt: TGTGCCAGCAGCCCCCGGGAAGGAGCCTTGGAGACCCAGTACTTC

v_gene: TRBV19
abundance: .
d_gene: .
j_gene: TRBJ1-6
CDR3aa: CASSIGDNRSPLHF
CDR3nt: TGTGCCAGTAGTATAGGGGACAATCGGTCACCCCTCCACTTT

v_gene: TRBV7-3
abundance: .
d_gene: .
j_gene: TRBJ1-6
CDR3aa: CASSPRGGENSPLHF
CDR3nt: TGTGCCAGCAGCCCGCGGGGGGGCGAAAATTCACCCCTCCACTTT

v_gene: TRBV11-2
abundance: .
d_gene: .
j_gene: TRBJ1-1
CDR3aa: CASSLDPAGETEAFF
CDR3nt: TGTGCCAGCAGCTTAGATCCGGCAGGGGAGACTGAAGCTTTCTTT

v_gene: TRBV30
abundance: .
d_gene: .
j_gene: TRBJ1-3
CDR3aa: CAWSPLRQGYGNTIYF
CDR3nt: TGTGCCTGGAGTCCCCTGAGGCAGGGGTATGGAAACACCATATATTTT

v_gene: TRBV19
abundance: .
d_gene: .
j_gene: TRBJ1-6
CDR3aa: CASSRTDRNSPLHF
CDR3nt: TGTGCCAGTAGTCGGACGGACCGTAATTCACCCCTCCACTTT

v_gene: TRBV19
abundance: .
d_gene: .
j_gene: TRBJ2-1
CDR3aa: CASSGSGLLEQFF
CDR3nt: TGTGCCAGTAGTGGTAGCGGATTACTGGAGCAGTTCTTC

v_gene: TRBV5-1
abundance: .
d_gene: .
j_gene: TRBJ2-6
CDR3aa: CASSLGLGVSGANVLTF
CDR3nt: TGCGCCAGCAGCTTGGGGCTCGGAGTCTCTGGGGCCAACGTCCTGACTTTC

v_gene: TRBV6-5
abundance: .
d_gene: .
j_gene: TRBJ1-2
CDR3aa: CASTPTWGANYGYTF
CDR3nt: TGTGCCAGCACTCCTACCTGGGGAGCTAACTATGGCTACACCTTC

v_gene: TRBV7-8
abundance: .
d_gene: TRBD1
j_gene: TRBJ1-5
CDR3aa: CASSLVGQGHQPQHF
CDR3nt: TGTGCCAGCAGCTTAGTAGGACAGGGACATCAGCCCCAGCATTTT

v_gene: TRBV5-4
abundance: .
d_gene: .
j_gene: TRBJ1-1
CDR3aa: CASKVGGRGNTEAFF
CDR3nt: TGTGCCAGCAAGGTAGGGGGGCGCGGGAACACTGAAGCTTTCTTT

v_gene: TRBV18
abundance: .
d_gene: .
j_gene: TRBJ2-1
CDR3aa: CASSPSYNEQFF
CDR3nt: TGTGCCAGCTCACCTTCCTACAATGAGCAGTTCTTC

v_gene: TRBV19
abundance: .
d_gene: TRBD1
j_gene: TRBJ1-5
CDR3aa: CASSLQGGNQPQHF
CDR3nt: TGTGCCAGTAGCCTCCAGGGGGGCAATCAGCCCCAGCATTTT

v_gene: TRBV7-2
abundance: .
d_gene: .
j_gene: TRBJ2-7
CDR3aa: CASSSTGYEQYF
CDR3nt: TGTGCCAGCAGCTCTACAGGGTACGAGCAGTACTTC

v_gene: TRBV6-5
abundance: .
d_gene: TRBD1
j_gene: TRBJ2-2
CDR3aa: CASRGTGPTGELFF
CDR3nt: TGTGCCAGCAGGGGGACAGGGCCCACCGGGGAGCTGTTTTTT

v_gene: TRBV5-1
abundance: .
d_gene: TRBD1
j_gene: TRBJ1-2
CDR3aa: CASSLGTGWKEYGYTF
CDR3nt: TGCGCCAGCAGCCTCGGGACAGGGTGGAAGGAGTATGGCTACACCTTC

v_gene: TRBV9
abundance: .
d_gene: TRBD2
j_gene: TRBJ2-5
CDR3aa: CANRLAAILQETQYF
CDR3nt: TGTGCCAATCGACTAGCGGCTATTCTACAAGAGACCCAGTACTTC

v_gene: TRBV27
abundance: .
d_gene: .
j_gene: TRBJ1-4
CDR3aa: CASSLFSRAHEEKLFF
CDR3nt: TGTGCCAGCAGTTTATTCAGCAGGGCCCATGAAGAAAAACTGTTTTTT

v_gene: TRBV19
abundance: .
d_gene: .
j_gene: TRBJ1-6
CDR3aa: CASSPEGSYNSPLHF
CDR3nt: TGTGCCAGTAGTCCGGAGGGGTCCTATAATTCACCCCTCCACTTT

v_gene: TRBV13
abundance: .
d_gene: .
j_gene: TRBJ2-3
CDR3aa: CASSLQMVPDTQYF
CDR3nt: TGTGCCAGCAGCTTACAAATGGTTCCAGATACGCAGTATTTT

v_gene: TRBV19
abundance: once
d_gene: .
j_gene: TRBJ2-7
CDR3aa: CASSIDLGYEQYF
CDR3nt: TGTGCCAGTAGTATAGATTTGGGCTACGAGCAGTACTTC

v_gene: TRBV5-4
abundance: .
d_gene: TRBD2
j_gene: TRBJ2-1
CDR3aa: CASSYGLAGGTYNEQFF
CDR3nt: TGTGCCAGCAGCTATGGACTAGCGGGGGGGACTTACAATGAGCAGTTCTTC

v_gene: TRBV7-2
abundance: .
d_gene: .
j_gene: TRBJ1-3
CDR3aa: CASSLDGLSGNTIYF
CDR3nt: TGTGCCAGCAGCTTAGACGGTCTCTCTGGAAACACCATATATTTT

v_gene: TRBV6-5
abundance: once
d_gene: TRBD1
j_gene: TRBJ2-7
CDR3aa: CASSSGGYEQYF
CDR3nt: TGTGCCAGCAGTTCAGGGGGCTACGAGCAGTACTTC

v_gene: TRBV4-1
abundance: .
d_gene: TRBD1
j_gene: TRBJ2-3
CDR3aa: CASSQETGMGQGGDTQYF
CDR3nt: TGCGCCAGCAGCCAAGAAACGGGTATGGGACAGGGAGGGGATACGCAGTATTTT

v_gene: TRBV7-9
abundance: .
d_gene: .
j_gene: TRBJ2-5
CDR3aa: CASSLTQSPGETQYF
CDR3nt: TGTGCCAGCAGCCTCACGCAGTCTCCTGGAGAGACCCAGTACTTC

v_gene: TRBV9
abundance: once
d_gene: TRBD2
j_gene: TRBJ2-3
CDR3aa: CASSVEGAGGHRDTQYF
CDR3nt: TGTGCCAGCAGCGTAGAAGGGGCGGGGGGGCATAGAGATACGCAGTATTTT

v_gene: TRBV7-9
abundance: .
d_gene: .
j_gene: TRBJ2-7
CDR3aa: CASSSPGRAYEQYF
CDR3nt: TGTGCCAGCAGTTCTCCGGGACGAGCCTACGAGCAGTACTTC

v_gene: TRBV28
abundance: .
d_gene: TRBD1
j_gene: TRBJ2-7
CDR3aa: CASSPMGLQGSHEQYF
CDR3nt: TGTGCCAGCAGCCCTATGGGGCTACAGGGGAGTCACGAGCAGTACTTC

v_gene: TRBV20-1
abundance: .
d_gene: .
j_gene: TRBJ2-7
CDR3aa: CSAPLTYEQYF
CDR3nt: TGCAGTGCTCCCTTGACCTACGAGCAGTACTTC

v_gene: TRBV7-6
abundance: once
d_gene: TRBD1
j_gene: TRBJ2-2
CDR3aa: CASSLRDRGSGTGELFF
CDR3nt: TGTGCCAGCAGCTTACGGGACAGGGGATCGGGAACCGGGGAGCTGTTTTTT